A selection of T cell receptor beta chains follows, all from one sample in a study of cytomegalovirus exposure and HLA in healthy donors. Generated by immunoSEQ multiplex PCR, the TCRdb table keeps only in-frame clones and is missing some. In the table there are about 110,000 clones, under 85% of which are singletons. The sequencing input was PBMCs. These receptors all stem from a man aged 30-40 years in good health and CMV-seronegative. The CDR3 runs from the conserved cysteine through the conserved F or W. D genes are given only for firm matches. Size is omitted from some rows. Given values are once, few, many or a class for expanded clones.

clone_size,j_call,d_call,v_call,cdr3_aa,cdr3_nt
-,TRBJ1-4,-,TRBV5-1,CASSLAEAGHEKLFF,TGCGCCAGCAGCTTGGCCGAGGCTGGCCATGAAAAACTGTTTTTT
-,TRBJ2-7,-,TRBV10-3,CAISESPSSEQYF,TGTGCCATCAGTGAGTCCCCTAGCTCCGAGCAGTACTTC
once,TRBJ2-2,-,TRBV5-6,CASSFRTTRTGELFF,TGTGCCAGCAGCTTCAGGACTACCCGCACCGGGGAGCTGTTTTTT
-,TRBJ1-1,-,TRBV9,CASSVVVEALGGTAFF,TGTGCCAGCAGCGTAGTGGTCGAAGCGTTGGGTGGTACAGCTTTCTTT
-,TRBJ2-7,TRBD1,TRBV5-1,CASSSEPGQSYEQYF,TGCGCCAGCAGCTCCGAACCGGGACAGAGCTACGAGCAGTACTTC
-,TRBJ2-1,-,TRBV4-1,CASSQSPRSYNEQFF,TGCGCCAGCAGCCAATCACCGAGATCCTACAATGAGCAGTTCTTC
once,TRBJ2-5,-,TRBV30,CAWGAGETQYF,TGTGCCTGGGGGGCGGGGGAGACCCAGTACTTC
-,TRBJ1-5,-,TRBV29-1,CSVVQGENRPQHF,TGCAGCGTTGTGCAGGGTGAGAATCGGCCCCAGCATTTT
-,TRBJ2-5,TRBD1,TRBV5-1,CASSGGQGQETQYF,TGCGCCAGCAGCGGGGGACAGGGCCAAGAGACCCAGTACTTC
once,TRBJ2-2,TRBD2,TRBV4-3,CASSQGGTNLNTGELFF,TGCGCCAGCAGCCAAGGGGGGACTAACTTGAACACCGGGGAGCTGTTTTTT